These T cell receptor beta chains were read from a single sample in a study of cytomegalovirus exposure and HLA in healthy donors. Only in-frame clones appear in the TCRdb table, and some are missing; sequencing was by immunoSEQ multiplex PCR. The sample includes tens of thousands of clones, 96% of them seen just once. What was sequenced was PBMCs. The receptors were sampled from a woman younger than 30 in good health and CMV-seropositive. The CDR3 runs from the conserved cysteine through the conserved F or W. The order of the fields is J gene, V gene, D gene, clone size, CDR3 DNA, CDR3 protein. D genes are given only for firm matches. Clone size appears in some rows only: once, few, many, or a class for an expanded clone.

TRBJ1-1,TRBV4-1,TRBD1,NA,TGCGCCAGCAGCCACAACGGACAGGGGAGGACTGAAGCTTTCTTT,CASSHNGQGRTEAFF
TRBJ2-2,TRBV5-4,TRBD1,NA,TGTGCCAGCAGCTTGGGGCAGGGGGCCGGGGAGCTGTTTTTT,CASSLGQGAGELFF
TRBJ2-2,TRBV6-1,TRBD2,NA,TGTGCCAGCAGATTAAAGCGGGAGCGCACCGGGGAGCTGTTTTTT,CASRLKRERTGELFF
TRBJ2-7,TRBV20-1,NA,NA,TGCAGTGCTAGAGATCCTAACGAGCAGTACTTC,CSARDPNEQYF
TRBJ2-1,TRBV16,NA,few,TGTGCCAGCAACTCTATAGGGGCCCCGTCTTTTAATGAGCAGTTCTTC,CASNSIGAPSFNEQFF
TRBJ2-3,TRBV28,NA,NA,TGTGCCAGCAGCTGGGCGGGGTTAACGGGCACAGATACGCAGTATTTT,CASSWAGLTGTDTQYF
TRBJ1-4,TRBV15,NA,NA,TGTGCCACCAGCAGAGATGGAACCGAGGATGAAAAACTGTTTTTT,CATSRDGTEDEKLFF
TRBJ1-4,TRBV5-1,NA,NA,TGCGCCAGCAGCTTGGGAGTCTCTAATGAAAAACTGTTTTTT,CASSLGVSNEKLFF
TRBJ2-1,TRBV7-3,TRBD1,NA,TGTGCCAGCAGTTCGGACAGGGGTAATGAGCAGTTCTTC,CASSSDRGNEQFF
TRBJ1-1,TRBV25-1,NA,NA,TGTGCCAACAAGGGGGGGACTGAAGCTTTCTTT,CANKGGTEAFF
TRBJ2-7,TRBV27,NA,NA,TGTGCCAGCGGGAGCTCCTACGAGCAGTACTTC,CASGSSYEQYF
TRBJ2-2,TRBV25-1,TRBD1,NA,TGTGCCAGCAGTGAATCCCGACAGGGGCCCGGGGAGCTGTTTTTT,CASSESRQGPGELFF
TRBJ1-1,TRBV5-4,TRBD1,NA,TGTGCCAGCAGCGCTAAAAGGGGACAGAGGGACACTGAAGCTTTCTTT,CASSAKRGQRDTEAFF
TRBJ2-7,TRBV7-6,NA,NA,TGTGCCAGCAGCTCTTCTAGCGTAAGCTCCTACGAGCAGTACTTC,CASSSSSVSSYEQYF
TRBJ2-5,TRBV11-3,NA,once,TGTGCCAGCAGCTTAGACGAAGAGACCCAGTACTTC,CASSLDEETQYF
TRBJ2-7,TRBV29-1,TRBD1,NA,TGCAGCGTTGAAGGGACAGGGAAGGGACTTGCCTACGAGCAGTACTTC,CSVEGTGKGLAYEQYF
TRBJ2-2,TRBV19,NA,NA,TGTGCCAGTAGTACCCATGGGGGGACCGGGGAGCTGTTTTTT,CASSTHGGTGELFF
TRBJ1-1,TRBV30,NA,NA,TGTGCCTGGGTCCAAAGTAGAGCTTTCTTT,CAWVQSRAFF
TRBJ2-5,TRBV9,NA,NA,TGTGCCAGCAGCGGATCATCTAGGGGGGAGACCCAGTACTTC,CASSGSSRGETQYF
TRBJ2-3,TRBV7-3,NA,NA,TGTGCCAGCAGCTTGGGGGGAGGTTTAGATACGCAGTATTTT,CASSLGGGLDTQYF
TRBJ2-2,TRBV28,NA,NA,TGTGCCAGCAGCCCCCCGGCGGGACAGACCGGGGAGCTGTTTTTT,CASSPPAGQTGELFF
TRBJ2-5,TRBV30,TRBD2,NA,TGTGCCTGGAGTCTTCTAGCGGGAGGCGAGACCCAGTACTTC,CAWSLLAGGETQYF
TRBJ2-7,TRBV6-6,NA,NA,TGTGCCAGCAGTTACTCTAGGGGGAGGGCCTTCGAGCAGTACTTC,CASSYSRGRAFEQYF
TRBJ2-7,TRBV7-2,NA,NA,TGTGCCAGCAGCTTAGGGAGGCCTAACGAGCAGTACTTC,CASSLGRPNEQYF
TRBJ2-6,TRBV7-9,NA,NA,TGTGCCAGCAGGTCCACAGGAGCAGGGGCCAACGTCCTGACTTTC,CASRSTGAGANVLTF
TRBJ2-6,TRBV5-1,NA,once,TGCGCCAGCACTGGGCAAGAATCATCTGGGGCCAACGTCCTGACTTTC,CASTGQESSGANVLTF
TRBJ2-2,TRBV5-4,NA,NA,TGTGCCAGCAGCTTGGTGGGAGCCGACACCGGGGAGCTGTTTTTT,CASSLVGADTGELFF
TRBJ2-2,TRBV5-1,TRBD1,NA,TGCGCCAGCAGCCCCGGACAGGGAATCACCGGGGAGCTGTTTTTT,CASSPGQGITGELFF
TRBJ1-5,TRBV6-6,NA,once,TGTGCCAGCAGTTACTCGGCGGAGAATCAGCCCCAGCATTTT,CASSYSAENQPQHF
TRBJ1-5,TRBV9,NA,NA,TGTGCCAGCAGCCACGGGGTTGCAGACGGTCAGCCCCAGCATTTT,CASSHGVADGQPQHF
TRBJ2-5,TRBV6-5,TRBD2,NA,TGTGCCAGCAGTAGACTAGCGGGGAGACAAGAGACCCAGTACTTC,CASSRLAGRQETQYF
TRBJ1-4,TRBV27,TRBD1,NA,TGTGCCAGCAGAGGACAGGGACGGGAAAAACTGTTTTTT,CASRGQGREKLFF
TRBJ2-1,TRBV11-2,TRBD2,once,TGTGCCAGCAGCTTGGCTAGCGGGAGGGCCGGGTCCTACAATGAGCAGTTCTTC,CASSLASGRAGSYNEQFF
TRBJ1-2,TRBV29-1,TRBD1,few,TGCAGCGTCCGACAGGGGGCGAGCTATGGCTACACCTTC,CSVRQGASYGYTF
TRBJ2-2,TRBV14,NA,NA,TGTGCCAGCAGCCATACTACCGGGTTCACCGGGGAGCTGTTTTTT,CASSHTTGFTGELFF
TRBJ1-2,TRBV6-4,NA,NA,TGTGCCAGCAGTGACTCGAGGAGGGGTGGCTACACCTTC,CASSDSRRGGYTF
TRBJ2-2,TRBV28,NA,NA,TGTGCCAGCAGTCCCCCTAGTTCCGGGACCGGGGAGCTGTTTTTT,CASSPPSSGTGELFF
TRBJ2-2,TRBV15,NA,NA,TGTGCCACCAGCAGACGCGAAGCTACCGGGGAGCTGTTTTTT,CATSRREATGELFF
TRBJ1-5,TRBV28,NA,NA,TGTGCCAGCAGTTTATATTTATCAGGGGATAGACTGATTCAGCCCCAGCATTTT,CASSLYLSGDRLIQPQHF
TRBJ2-2,TRBV21-1,NA,NA,TGTGCCAGCAGCAAAAGGCCCCCGACAGGGTATGGGACCGGGGAGCTGTTTTTT,CASSKRPPTGYGTGELFF
TRBJ1-2,TRBV6-5,TRBD1,NA,TGTGCCAGCAGCCCAAACAGGGGGAACTATGGCTACACCTTC,CASSPNRGNYGYTF
TRBJ2-6,TRBV19,TRBD1,NA,TGTGCCAGTACCCACGGGACAGGAGGTTCTGGGGCCAACGTCCTGACTTTC,CASTHGTGGSGANVLTF
TRBJ2-1,TRBV5-1,TRBD1,NA,TGCGCCAGCAGACCAACAGGGGGCACATACAATGAGCAGTTCTTC,CASRPTGGTYNEQFF
TRBJ1-1,TRBV7-2,TRBD1,NA,TGTGCCAGCAGCCGCGGGACAGGGGGCGCTGAAGCTTTCTTT,CASSRGTGGAEAFF
TRBJ2-7,TRBV7-8,TRBD1,once,TGTGCCAGCAGCCCACCGGGGACAGGCAGTGGCTACGAGCAGTACTTC,CASSPPGTGSGYEQYF
TRBJ2-7,TRBV27,TRBD2,NA,TGTGCCAGCAGTTTATCGGTAGCGGGAGACTACGAGCAGTACTTC,CASSLSVAGDYEQYF
TRBJ2-5,TRBV7-9,TRBD2,NA,TGTGCCAGCAGCGAGGGACTAGGGAAGAAGGAGACCCAGTACTTC,CASSEGLGKKETQYF
TRBJ1-2,TRBV7-8,NA,NA,TGTGCCAGCAGCTTAGCGAGAAGCTATGGCTACACCTTC,CASSLARSYGYTF
TRBJ2-1,TRBV5-1,TRBD2,NA,TGCGCCAGCAGACTAGCGGGCAATGAGCAGTTCTTC,CASRLAGNEQFF
TRBJ2-5,TRBV28,TRBD1,NA,TGTGCCAGCAGGGACGACAGGGGCCAAGAGACCCAGTACTTC,CASRDDRGQETQYF
TRBJ2-3,TRBV7-2,NA,NA,TGTGCCAGCAGCTTAGGCTTGGGAGAGGGAACAGATACGCAGTATTTT,CASSLGLGEGTDTQYF
TRBJ2-4,TRBV19,TRBD2,once,TGTGCCAGTAGTATTATGGGGATAGCGGGGTTAAACATTCAGTACTTC,CASSIMGIAGLNIQYF
TRBJ2-7,TRBV9,NA,NA,TGTGCCAGCAGCGAGGGGTCCGGGAGTCAGTACGAGCAGTACTTC,CASSEGSGSQYEQYF
TRBJ1-1,TRBV6-5,TRBD1,NA,TGTGCCAGCCGGGACAGGGACTTGAACACTGAAGCTTTCTTT,CASRDRDLNTEAFF
TRBJ2-7,TRBV7-9,TRBD2,once,TGTGCCAGCAGCTCGGGAAGCGGGAGGGCCTACGAGCAGTACTTC,CASSSGSGRAYEQYF